This T cell receptor beta chain appears in the sequencing data of a study of cytomegalovirus exposure and HLA in healthy donors. Vbeta (60) and Jbeta (13) primers were used in the PCR. Sequencing used immunoSEQ multiplex PCR; TCRdb keeps in-frame clones, though not all of them. The table has 250,000 to 350,000 clones, 75% to 90% seen once. Germline CDR1 SGHVS, CDR2 FNYEAQ. CDR3 size: 16 residues. V was shortened by 8 bases and J by 0 bases, with 19 bases between the two germline ends. Input material: PBMCs. This sequence originates from a girl aged 2-15 years in good health and CMV-seronegative. This chain links TRBV7-6 with TRBJ1-1; D is perhaps TRBD1 (6 bases). The CDR3 DNA reads TGTGCCAGCCTAGCTGTGGGTGGGGGCATGAACACTGAAGCTTTCTTT. Amino acids: CASLAVGGGMNTEAFF.